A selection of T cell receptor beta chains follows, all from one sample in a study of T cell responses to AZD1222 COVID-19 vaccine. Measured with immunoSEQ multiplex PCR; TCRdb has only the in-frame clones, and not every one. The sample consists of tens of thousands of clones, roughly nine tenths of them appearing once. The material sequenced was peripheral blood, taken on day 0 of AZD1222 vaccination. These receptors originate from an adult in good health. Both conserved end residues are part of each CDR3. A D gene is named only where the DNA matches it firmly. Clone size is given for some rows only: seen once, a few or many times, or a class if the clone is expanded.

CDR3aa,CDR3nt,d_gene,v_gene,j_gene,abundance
CSVGAGYNQPQHF,TGCAGCGTTGGGGCAGGGTACAATCAGCCCCAGCATTTT,NA,TRBV29-1,TRBJ1-5,NA
CSAQGSYEQYF,TGCAGTGCTCAGGGGTCCTACGAGCAGTACTTC,NA,TRBV20-1,TRBJ2-7,NA
CASKAVSGANVLTF,TGTGCCAGCAAGGCAGTCTCTGGGGCCAACGTCCTGACTTTC,NA,TRBV27,TRBJ2-6,once
CASTLGLAGGGELFF,TGTGCCAGTACCTTGGGACTAGCGGGAGGCGGGGAGCTGTTTTTT,TRBD2,TRBV19,TRBJ2-2,NA
CASSLGGTSNQPQHF,TGTGCCAGCAGCTTGGGGGGGACATCAAATCAGCCCCAGCATTTT,NA,TRBV5-6,TRBJ1-5,NA
CSASSLNEQFF,TGCAGTGCTAGTTCGCTTAATGAGCAGTTCTTC,NA,TRBV20-1,TRBJ2-1,NA
CASSLVSAIVGELFF,TGTGCCAGCAGCTTAGTGTCTGCGATAGTCGGGGAGCTGTTTTTT,NA,TRBV7-8,TRBJ2-2,NA
CASSLDRAEQYF,TGTGCCAGCAGCCTTGACAGGGCCGAGCAGTACTTC,TRBD1,TRBV28,TRBJ2-7,NA
CASSMPPDTDTQYF,TGTGCCAGTAGTATGCCCCCGGACACAGATACGCAGTATTTT,NA,TRBV19,TRBJ2-3,NA
CASRTENEQFF,TGTGCCAGCAGAACAGAGAATGAGCAGTTCTTC,NA,TRBV12-3/TRBV12-4,TRBJ2-1,once
CASSQVFGGRGNQETQYF,TGTGCCAGCAGCCAAGTTTTCGGGGGTAGGGGAAATCAAGAGACCCAGTACTTC,NA,TRBV14,TRBJ2-5,NA
CASSGTSGDRGLYEQYF,TGTGCCAGCAGTGGAACTAGCGGGGACAGGGGGCTCTACGAGCAGTACTTC,TRBD1,TRBV27,TRBJ2-7,NA
CAIKGTGGEDTQYF,TGTGCCATCAAGGGGACAGGGGGCGAAGATACGCAGTATTTT,TRBD1,TRBV10-3,TRBJ2-3,NA
CASSYTADQPQHF,TGTGCCAGCAGTTATACAGCGGATCAGCCCCAGCATTTT,NA,TRBV6-5,TRBJ1-5,NA
CASSREANTEAFF,TGCGCCAGCTCAAGGGAGGCGAACACTGAAGCTTTCTTT,NA,TRBV5-1,TRBJ1-1,NA
CASSRQGSYNEQFF,TGTGCCAGCAGCAGACAGGGTTCCTACAATGAGCAGTTCTTC,TRBD1,TRBV6-5,TRBJ2-1,NA
CASSPASGGHGYTF,TGCGCCAGCAGCCCGGCATCAGGGGGCCATGGCTACACCTTC,TRBD1,TRBV5-1,TRBJ1-2,NA
CATKTGGTEAFF,TGTGCCACCAAAACAGGGGGCACTGAAGCTTTCTTT,TRBD1,TRBV7-9,TRBJ1-1,NA
CASSPGNSGNTIYF,TGTGCCAGCTCACCAGGGAACTCTGGAAACACCATATATTTT,NA,TRBV18,TRBJ1-3,NA
CASSADWGRSGELFF,TGTGCCAGCAGCGCCGACTGGGGCAGGTCCGGGGAGCTGTTTTTT,NA,TRBV3-1/TRBV3-2,TRBJ2-2,NA
CASSERGIEQYF,TGTGCCAGCAGTGAACGAGGGATCGAGCAGTACTTC,NA,TRBV2,TRBJ2-7,NA
CASSHPSSYNEQFF,TGCGCCAGCAGCCACCCGAGCTCCTACAATGAGCAGTTCTTC,NA,TRBV4-1,TRBJ2-1,NA
CASSKTGGVEKLFF,TGTGCCAGTAGTAAGACAGGGGGCGTTGAAAAACTGTTTTTT,TRBD1,TRBV19,TRBJ1-4,once
CASSFRTTSYEQYF,TGTGCCAGCAGCTTTAGGACAACTTCCTACGAGCAGTACTTC,NA,TRBV3-1/TRBV3-2,TRBJ2-7,once
CASSARRRSDTGELFF,TGTGCCAGCAGCGCAAGACGGAGGTCGGACACCGGGGAGCTGTTTTTT,NA,TRBV3-1/TRBV3-2,TRBJ2-2,NA
CASSFQGSGTEAFF,TGTGCCAGCAGCTTCCAGGGATCAGGCACTGAAGCTTTCTTT,NA,TRBV5-6,TRBJ1-1,NA
CASSFPTPYQETQYF,TGTGCCAGCAGTTTTCCTACACCGTACCAAGAGACCCAGTACTTC,NA,TRBV5-4,TRBJ2-5,once
CASSLVGSGKYNEQFF,TGTGCCAGCAGCTTGGTGGGTAGCGGAAAATACAATGAGCAGTTCTTC,NA,TRBV5-8,TRBJ2-1,NA
CASSFWGQTNSPLHF,TGTGCCAGCAGTTTTTGGGGACAGACTAATTCACCCCTCCACTTT,TRBD1,TRBV27,TRBJ1-6,once
CASRAGHPLGAFF,TGTGCCAGCAGAGCGGGACATCCTCTCGGGGCTTTCTTT,NA,TRBV28,TRBJ1-1,NA
CASSEAQGQGTYEQYF,TGTGCCAGCAGTGAAGCGCAGGGACAGGGGACCTACGAGCAGTACTTC,TRBD1,TRBV6-1,TRBJ2-7,NA
CASSGVYPYEQYF,TGTGCCAGCAGTGGAGTCTATCCCTACGAGCAGTACTTC,NA,TRBV25-1,TRBJ2-7,NA
CASSKSEGPTGELFF,TGTGCCAGCAGCAAATCGGAGGGCCCGACCGGGGAGCTGTTTTTT,NA,TRBV3-1/TRBV3-2,TRBJ2-2,NA
CASSYTIDSPLHF,TGTGCCAGCAGTTACACCATAGATTCACCCCTCCACTTT,NA,TRBV6-5,TRBJ1-6,NA
CASSFRQEANYGYTF,TGTGCCAGCAGTTTCCGACAGGAAGCTAACTATGGCTACACCTTC,NA,TRBV27,TRBJ1-2,NA
CSGSSAEQYF,TGCAGTGGCTCCTCCGCCGAGCAGTACTTC,NA,TRBV20-1,TRBJ2-7,NA
CASSLVNTEAFF,TGTGCCAGCAGCTTAGTGAACACTGAAGCTTTCTTT,NA,TRBV7-9,TRBJ1-1,NA
CASSGLAAQETQYF,TGTGCCAGTAGTGGTCTAGCGGCACAAGAGACCCAGTACTTC,TRBD2,TRBV19,TRBJ2-5,NA
CSALAGTVDGYTF,TGCAGCGCCCTGGCGGGGACAGTTGATGGCTACACCTTC,TRBD1,TRBV29-1,TRBJ1-2,NA
CASSLSFGNTEAFF,TGTGCCAGCAGCTTGAGTTTCGGGAACACTGAAGCTTTCTTT,NA,TRBV5-6,TRBJ1-1,once
CASSPVAPATEQFF,TGTGCCAGCTCACCAGTTGCCCCGGCTACTGAGCAGTTCTTC,NA,TRBV18,TRBJ2-1,NA
CASDARWASGSNEQFF,TGCGCCAGCGACGCTCGGTGGGCTAGCGGGAGCAATGAGCAGTTCTTC,TRBD2,TRBV5-1,TRBJ2-1,NA
CASSQAREANTEAFF,TGCGCCAGCAGCCAGGCGAGGGAGGCGAACACTGAAGCTTTCTTT,NA,TRBV4-1,TRBJ1-1,NA
CASSQVGDNYGYTF,TGCGCCAGCAGCCAAGTAGGGGATAACTATGGCTACACCTTC,NA,TRBV4-1,TRBJ1-2,NA
CASSSGEGNTIYF,TGTGCCAGCAGCTCCGGTGAGGGAAACACCATATATTTT,NA,TRBV5-5,TRBJ1-3,NA
CASSRGTSGGPRTPETQYF,TGTGCCAGCAGCCGCGGGACTAGCGGGGGCCCGAGAACCCCAGAGACCCAGTACTTC,TRBD2,TRBV6-2/TRBV6-3,TRBJ2-5,NA
CASSLEGSSGANVLTF,TGTGCCAGCAGCTTAGAGGGGAGCTCTGGGGCCAACGTCCTGACTTTC,NA,TRBV7-3,TRBJ2-6,NA
CASSVAGTQETQYF,TGTGCCAGCAGCGTAGCAGGGACACAAGAGACCCAGTACTTC,NA,TRBV9,TRBJ2-5,NA
CASSDRAPSSYNEQFF,TGCGCCAGCAGTGACCGGGCCCCGAGCTCCTACAATGAGCAGTTCTTC,NA,TRBV10-1,TRBJ2-1,once
CARSVGTEAFF,TGTGCCAGGAGCGTCGGAACTGAAGCTTTCTTT,NA,TRBV7-2,TRBJ1-1,NA
CASNGALGTGELFF,TGTGCCAGTAATGGGGCCCTTGGCACCGGGGAGCTGTTTTTT,NA,TRBV19,TRBJ2-2,NA
CASSGQVGNQPQHF,TGTGCCAGCAGTGGACAGGTGGGCAATCAGCCCCAGCATTTT,NA,TRBV2,TRBJ1-5,NA
CASSYVQGAYTQYF,TGTGCCAGCAGTTACGTCCAGGGGGCTTATACGCAGTATTTT,TRBD1,TRBV6-5,TRBJ2-3,NA
CATSIGGETQYF,TGTGCCACCAGCATAGGGGGAGAGACCCAGTACTTC,NA,TRBV15,TRBJ2-5,NA